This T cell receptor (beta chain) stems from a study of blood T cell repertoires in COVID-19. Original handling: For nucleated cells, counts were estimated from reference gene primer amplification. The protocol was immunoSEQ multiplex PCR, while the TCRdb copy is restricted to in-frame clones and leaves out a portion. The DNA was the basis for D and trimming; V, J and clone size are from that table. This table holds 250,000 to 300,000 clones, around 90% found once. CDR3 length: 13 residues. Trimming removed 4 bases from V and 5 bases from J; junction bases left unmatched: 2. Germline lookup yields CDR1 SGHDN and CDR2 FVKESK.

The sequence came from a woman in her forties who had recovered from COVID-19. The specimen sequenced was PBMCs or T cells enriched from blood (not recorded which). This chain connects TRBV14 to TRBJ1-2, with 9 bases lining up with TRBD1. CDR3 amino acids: CASSRDREYGYTF. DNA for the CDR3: TGTGCCAGCAGCCGGGACAGGGAATATGGCTACACCTTC.